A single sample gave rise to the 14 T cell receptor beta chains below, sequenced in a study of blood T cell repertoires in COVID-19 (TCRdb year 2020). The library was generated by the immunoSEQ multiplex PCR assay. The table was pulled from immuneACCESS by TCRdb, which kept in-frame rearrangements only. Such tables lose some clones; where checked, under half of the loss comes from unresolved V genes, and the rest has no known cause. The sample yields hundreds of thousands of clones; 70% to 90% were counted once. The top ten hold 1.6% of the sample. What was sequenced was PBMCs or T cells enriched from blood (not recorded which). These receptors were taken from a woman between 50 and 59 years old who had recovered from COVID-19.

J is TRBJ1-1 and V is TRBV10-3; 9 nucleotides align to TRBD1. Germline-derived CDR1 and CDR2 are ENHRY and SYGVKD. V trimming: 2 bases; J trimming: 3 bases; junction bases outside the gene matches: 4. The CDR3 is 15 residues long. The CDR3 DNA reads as TGTGCCATCAGTGAGCCTGACAGGGGGGACACTGAAGCTTTCTTT. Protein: CAISEPDRGDTEAFF.

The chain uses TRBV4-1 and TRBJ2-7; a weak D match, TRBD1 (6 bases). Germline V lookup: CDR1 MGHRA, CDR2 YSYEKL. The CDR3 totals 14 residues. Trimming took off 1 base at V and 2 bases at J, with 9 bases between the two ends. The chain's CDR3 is CASSQVDRAYEQYF. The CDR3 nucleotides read TGCGCCAGCAGCCAAGTGGACAGAGCCTACGAGCAGTACTTC.

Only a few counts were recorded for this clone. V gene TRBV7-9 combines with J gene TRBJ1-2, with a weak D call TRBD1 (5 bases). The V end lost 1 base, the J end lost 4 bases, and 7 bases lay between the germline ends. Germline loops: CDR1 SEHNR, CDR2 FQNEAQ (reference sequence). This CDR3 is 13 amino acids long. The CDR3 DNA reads TGTGCCAGCAGCTTAGGGACAACCTATGGCTACACCTTC. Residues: CASSLGTTYGYTF.

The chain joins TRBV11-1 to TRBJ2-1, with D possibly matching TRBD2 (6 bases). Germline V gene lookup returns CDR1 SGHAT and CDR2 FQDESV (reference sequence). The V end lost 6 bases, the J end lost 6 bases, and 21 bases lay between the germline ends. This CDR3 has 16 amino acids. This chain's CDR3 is CASSWGWRGDTNEQFF. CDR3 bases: TGTGCCAGCAGTTGGGGGTGGCGGGGAGACACCAATGAGCAGTTCTTC.

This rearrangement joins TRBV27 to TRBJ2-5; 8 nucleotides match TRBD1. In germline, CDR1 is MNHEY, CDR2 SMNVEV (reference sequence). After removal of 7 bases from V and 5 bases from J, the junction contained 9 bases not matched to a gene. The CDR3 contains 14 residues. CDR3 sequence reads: CASKKRTGLETQYF. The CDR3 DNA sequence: TGTGCCAGCAAAAAAAGGACAGGGTTGGAGACCCAGTACTTC.

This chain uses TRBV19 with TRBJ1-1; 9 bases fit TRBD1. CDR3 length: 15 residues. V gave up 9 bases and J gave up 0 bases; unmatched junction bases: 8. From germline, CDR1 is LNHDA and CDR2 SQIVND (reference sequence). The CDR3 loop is CASGTGSLMNTEAFF. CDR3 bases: TGTGCCAGCGGGACAGGGTCCCTCATGAACACTGAAGCTTTCTTT.

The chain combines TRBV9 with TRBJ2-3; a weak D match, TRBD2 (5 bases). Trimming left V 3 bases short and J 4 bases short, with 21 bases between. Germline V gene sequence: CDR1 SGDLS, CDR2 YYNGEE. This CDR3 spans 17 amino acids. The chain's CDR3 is CASSDRILKGAADTQYF. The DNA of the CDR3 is TGTGCCAGCAGCGACAGAATTCTAAAGGGAGCGGCAGATACGCAGTATTTT.

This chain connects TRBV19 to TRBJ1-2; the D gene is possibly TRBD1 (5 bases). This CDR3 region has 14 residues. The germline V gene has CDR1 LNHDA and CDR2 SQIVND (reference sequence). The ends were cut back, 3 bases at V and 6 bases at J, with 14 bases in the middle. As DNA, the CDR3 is TGTGCCAGTAGTATTAGTGCGGCGGGGGATGGCTACACCTTC. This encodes CASSISAAGDGYTF.

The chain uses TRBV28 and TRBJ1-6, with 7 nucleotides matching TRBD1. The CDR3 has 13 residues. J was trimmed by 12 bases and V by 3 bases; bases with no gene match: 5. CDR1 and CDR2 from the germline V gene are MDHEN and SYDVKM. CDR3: CASSFTTGVPLHF. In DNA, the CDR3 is TGTGCCAGCAGTTTTACCACAGGGGTACCCCTCCACTTT.

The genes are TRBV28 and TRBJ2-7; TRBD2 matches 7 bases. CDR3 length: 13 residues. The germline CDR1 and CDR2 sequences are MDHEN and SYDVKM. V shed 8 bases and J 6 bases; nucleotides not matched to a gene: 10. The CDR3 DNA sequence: TGTGCCAGCTTTGGCGGGAGTCTCATCGAGCAGTACTTC. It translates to CASFGGSLIEQYF. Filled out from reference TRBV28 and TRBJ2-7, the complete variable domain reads DVKVTQSSRYLVKRTGEKVFLECVQDMDHENMFWYRQDPGLGLRLIYFSYDVKMKEKGDIPEGYSVSREKKERFSLILESASTNQTSMYLCASFGGSLIEQYFGPGTRLTVT.

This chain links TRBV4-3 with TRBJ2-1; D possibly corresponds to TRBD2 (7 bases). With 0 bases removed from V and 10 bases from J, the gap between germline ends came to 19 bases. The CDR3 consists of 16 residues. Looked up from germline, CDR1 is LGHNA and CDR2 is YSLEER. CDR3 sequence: CASSQEISGKGGEQFF. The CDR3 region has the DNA TGCGCCAGCAGCCAAGAGATAAGCGGGAAAGGGGGAGAGCAGTTCTTC.

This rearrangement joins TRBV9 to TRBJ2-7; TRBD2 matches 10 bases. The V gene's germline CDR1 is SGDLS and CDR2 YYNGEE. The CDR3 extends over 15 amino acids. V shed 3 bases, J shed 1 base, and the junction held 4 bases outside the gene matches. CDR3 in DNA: TGTGCCAGCAGCGCCGGGACTAGCGCTTCCTACGAGCAGTACTTC. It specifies CASSAGTSASYEQYF. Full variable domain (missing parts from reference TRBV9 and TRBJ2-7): DSGVTQTPKHLITATGQRVTLRCSPRSGDLSVYWYQQSLDQGLQFLIQYYNGEERAKGNILERFSAQQFPDLHSELNLSSLELGDSALYFCASSAGTSASYEQYFGPGTRLTVT.

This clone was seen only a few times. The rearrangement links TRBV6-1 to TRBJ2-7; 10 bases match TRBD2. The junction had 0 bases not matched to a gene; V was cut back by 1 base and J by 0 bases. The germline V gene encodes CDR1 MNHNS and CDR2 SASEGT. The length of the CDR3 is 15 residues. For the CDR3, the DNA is TGTGCCAGCAGTGAAGGACTAGCGGGCTCCTACGAGCAGTACTTC. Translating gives CASSEGLAGSYEQYF.

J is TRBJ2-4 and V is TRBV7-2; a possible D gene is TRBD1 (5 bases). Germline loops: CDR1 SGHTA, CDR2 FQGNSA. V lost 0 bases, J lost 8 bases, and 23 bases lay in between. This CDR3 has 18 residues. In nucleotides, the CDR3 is TGTGCCAGCAGCTTAGCTGGGGCAGGTGCCGCCCAAAAGGACATTCAGTACTTC. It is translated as CASSLAGAGAAQKDIQYF.